This is a list of T cell receptor beta chains from one sample in a study of Ad26.COV2.S vaccination and SARS-CoV-2 variants. Using immunoSEQ multiplex PCR, the repertoire was profiled, and TCRdb retains in-frame clones only, with some absent. The sample carries approximately 400,000 clones, approximately 90% recorded once. This specimen consisted of peripheral blood, obtained after recovery from COVID-19. The receptors here all came from a human donor who had recovered from COVID-19. Each CDR3 is given with its conserved first and last residue. The order of the fields is clone size, D gene, V gene, J gene, CDR3 protein, CDR3 DNA. A D gene is named only where the DNA matches it firmly. Only some rows state a clone size, as once, few, many or a class for expanded clones.

NA,TRBD1,TRBV6-5,TRBJ2-7,CATRQGATYEQYF,TGTGCCACGAGACAGGGGGCGACCTACGAGCAGTACTTC
NA,TRBD2,TRBV29-1,TRBJ2-3,CSLLGAAGGKKSSTDTQYF,TGCAGCCTATTGGGGGCGGCGGGGGGGAAAAAGTCTAGCACAGATACGCAGTATTTT
few,NA,TRBV6-2/TRBV6-3,TRBJ1-1,CASSYIGATPEAFF,TGTGCCAGCAGTTACATCGGGGCCACTCCGGAAGCTTTCTTT
once,NA,TRBV5-4,TRBJ1-3,CASSFQGTPGNTIYF,TGTGCCAGCAGCTTTCAGGGGACTCCTGGAAACACCATATATTTT
NA,NA,TRBV6-5,TRBJ2-2,CASSYTGSYGGELFF,TGTGCCAGCAGTTACACGGGGAGCTACGGCGGGGAGCTGTTTTTT
NA,TRBD1,TRBV19,TRBJ1-1,CASSIEQGARAAEAFF,TGTGCCAGTAGTATAGAGCAGGGGGCGCGAGCAGCTGAAGCTTTCTTT
NA,NA,TRBV7-2,TRBJ1-2,CASSQEWAADTF,TGTGCCAGCAGCCAAGAGTGGGCCGCGGACACCTTC
NA,NA,TRBV15,TRBJ2-7,CATSRRGRDYEQYF,TGTGCCACCAGCAGGAGAGGACGGGACTACGAGCAGTACTTC
NA,NA,TRBV25-1,TRBJ1-1,CASSEYGPLQAEAFF,TGTGCCAGCAGTGAATATGGCCCCCTACAGGCTGAAGCTTTCTTT
NA,NA,TRBV7-9,TRBJ2-5,CASSTTHEGGETQYF,TGTGCCAGCAGCACGACACACGAAGGCGGGGAGACCCAGTACTTC
NA,NA,TRBV27,TRBJ1-2,CASSLHPAEANYGYTF,TGTGCCAGCAGTCTCCATCCCGCAGAGGCTAACTATGGCTACACCTTC
NA,NA,TRBV9,TRBJ2-3,CASSVGGGGRTDTQYF,TGTGCCAGCAGCGTAGGAGGGGGGGGCAGGACAGATACGCAGTATTTT
NA,NA,TRBV15,TRBJ1-5,CATSRENGNQPQHF,TGTGCCACCAGCAGAGAAAACGGTAATCAGCCCCAGCATTTT
NA,TRBD1,TRBV5-5,TRBJ2-7,CASSPSPDRGLYEQYF,TGTGCCAGCAGCCCCTCACCGGACAGGGGGCTCTACGAGCAGTACTTC
once,TRBD2,TRBV3-1/TRBV3-2,TRBJ2-3,CASRGSGGPDTQYF,TGTGCCAGCCGGGGCAGCGGGGGGCCAGATACGCAGTATTTT
NA,TRBD1,TRBV6-5,TRBJ1-1,CASSWGRGLGVAFF,TGTGCCAGCAGTTGGGGCAGGGGGCTAGGGGTAGCTTTCTTT
NA,TRBD2,TRBV12-5,TRBJ2-3,CASGLVVAGPLDTQYF,TGTGCTAGTGGTTTGGTGGTAGCGGGGCCTCTAGATACGCAGTATTTT